These 25 T cell receptor beta chains originate from one sample sequenced in a study of shared T cell receptors in the human thymus. Method: immunoSEQ multiplex PCR; TCRdb's copy keeps in-frame clones and lacks some. Of about 380,000 clones in the sample, 95% are singletons; the top ten hold approximately 0.02%. The source material was thymocytes. The receptors originated from a human donor.

The rearrangement joins TRBV28 to TRBJ2-2; tentatively, D is TRBD1 or TRBD2 (5 bases each). Trimming cost V 5 bases and J 4 bases, with 17 bases left between them. The length of the CDR3 is 16 residues. Germline values: CDR1 MDHEN, CDR2 SYDVKM. The CDR3 sequence is CASSSVPGGSTGELFF. Here the CDR3 DNA reads TGTGCCAGCAGTAGCGTCCCTGGGGGTAGCACCGGGGAGCTGTTTTTT.

This chain joins TRBV10-3 and TRBJ2-3; D call uncertain. The germline V gene has CDR1 ENHRY and CDR2 SYGVKD. The CDR3 runs to 15 residues. V was trimmed by 4 bases and J by 3 bases, leaving 14 bases between them. DNA for the CDR3: TGTGCCATCAGTGCCGACAAGAAGGCGACAGATACGCAGTATTTT. Translated, it gives CAISADKKATDTQYF.

J is TRBJ1-4 and V is TRBV30, with D perhaps TRBD1 (6 bases). CDR1 GTSNPN and CDR2 SVGIG come from the germline V gene (reference sequence). CDR3 length: 14 amino acids. The germline V and J ends were trimmed by 0 bases and 1 base, with 6 bases remaining between them. CDR3 bases: TGTGCCTGGAGTGTACAGGGAACTAATGAAAAACTGTTTTTT. Translated, it gives CAWSVQGTNEKLFF.

The chain has TRBV5-4 and TRBJ2-3; TRBD2 agrees at 10 bases. The germline V gene encodes CDR1 SGHNT and CDR2 YYREEE (reference sequence). The CDR3 consists of 14 residues. V shed 5 bases, J shed 1 base, and the junction held 1 base outside the gene matches. CDR3 in amino acids: CASSGTSGTDTQYF. CDR3 DNA sequence: TGTGCCAGCAGTGGGACTAGCGGCACAGATACGCAGTATTTT.

V gene TRBV30 combines with J gene TRBJ2-5, with 10 positions matching TRBD2. J lost 5 bases, V lost 0 bases, and 6 bases had no gene match. CDR1 is GTSNPN, CDR2 SVGIG, per germline (reference sequence). The CDR3 spans 15 residues. Here the CDR3 reads CAWSVGLAGVETQYF. The DNA for the CDR3 is TGTGCCTGGAGTGTTGGGCTAGCGGGAGTGGAGACCCAGTACTTC.

The rearrangement joins TRBV5-6 to TRBJ2-7; D is perhaps TRBD1 or TRBD2 (5 bases each). This CDR3 spans 15 amino acids. Trimming shortened V by 1 base and J by 7 bases, and 18 bases separated the two germline ends. Germline V gene data show CDR1 as SGHDT and CDR2 as YYEEEE. CDR3 DNA: TGTGCCAGCAGCTTGTGGGGACCGCGGTGGACGGAGCAGTACTTC. This gives the protein CASSLWGPRWTEQYF. The full variable domain, completed using reference TRBV5-6 and TRBJ2-7, is DAGVTQSPTHLIKTRGQQVTLRCSPKSGHDTVSWYQQALGQGPQFIFQYYEEEERQRGNFPDRFSGHQFPNYSSELNVNALLLGDSALYLCASSLWGPRWTEQYFGPGTRLTVT.

This clone was seen once. The chain links TRBV30 to TRBJ1-1; D gene ambiguous. V lost 2 bases and J lost 3, with 19 bases in between. The CDR3 covers 16 residues. The germline gives CDR1 GTSNPN, CDR2 SVGIG (reference sequence). The CDR3: CAWSPPPRPRDTEAFF. CDR3 nucleotides: TGTGCCTGGAGTCCTCCCCCGCGCCCAAGGGACACTGAAGCTTTCTTT.

The rearrangement uses TRBV27 and TRBJ2-7; 8 nucleotides agree with TRBD1. The CDR3 runs 14 residues. Germline V CDR1 and CDR2: MNHEY, SMNVEV (reference sequence). V lost 5 bases to trimming and J lost 3 bases; unmatched junction nucleotides: 6. The CDR3 DNA follows: TGTGCCAGCAGTCCGAGGACAGGGTACTACGAGCAGTACTTC. Its translation: CASSPRTGYYEQYF.

This sequence joins TRBV28 and TRBJ2-1, with D tentatively TRBD2 (6 bases). This CDR3 has 16 amino acids. V lost 8 bases and J 5 bases, leaving 22 bases between the germline ends. CDR1 MDHEN and CDR2 SYDVKM come from the germline V gene. The CDR3 spells CASHRRGPVKHNEQFF. CDR3 coding DNA: TGTGCCAGCCACCGGAGGGGACCGGTGAAACACAATGAGCAGTTCTTC.

This clone was counted a single time. The V gene is TRBV7-9, the J gene TRBJ1-5, with TRBD1 identical over 8 bases. After removal of 3 bases from V and 3 bases from J, the junction contained 13 bases not matched to a gene. Germline values: CDR1 SEHNR, CDR2 FQNEAQ (reference sequence). The length of the CDR3 is 18 residues. In DNA, the CDR3 is TGTGCCAGCAGCTTCTCAGACAGGGGTCCTTACCTCAATCAGCCCCAGCATTTT. Its translation is CASSFSDRGPYLNQPQHF.

The chain recombines TRBV7-9 with TRBJ2-6; no definite D call. The CDR3 length is 16 residues. Trimming took off 1 base at V and 0 bases at J, with 7 bases between the two ends. Germline V gives CDR1 SEHNR, CDR2 FQNEAQ (reference sequence). The CDR3 here is CASSLGVNSGANVLTF. CDR3 sequence (DNA): TGTGCCAGCAGCTTAGGCGTGAACTCTGGGGCCAACGTCCTGACTTTC. Complete variable domain (other parts from reference TRBV7-9 and TRBJ2-6): DTGVSQNPRHKITKRGQNVTFRCDPISEHNRLYWYRQTLGQGPEFLTYFQNEAQLEKSRLLSDRFSAERPKGSFSTLEIQRTEQGDSAMYLCASSLGVNSGANVLTFGAGSRLTVL.

This sequence joins TRBV29-1 and TRBJ1-4; no reliable D call. The CDR3 is 15 amino acids. The germline CDR1 and CDR2 sequences are SQVTM and ANQGSEA. V was shortened by 5 bases and J by 0 bases, with 13 bases between the two germline ends. CDR3 bases: TGCAGCGTTAATATGCCGACCTCAACTAATGAAAAACTGTTTTTT. This gives the protein CSVNMPTSTNEKLFF.

This chain uses TRBV15 with TRBJ2-2; D gene unclear. The V gene lost 1 base and the J gene lost 9 bases, with 6 bases spanning the gap. CDR1 and CDR2 (germline): LNHNV, YYDKDF (reference sequence). This CDR3 has 12 amino acids. CDR3 loop: CATSRGRRELFF. As DNA, the CDR3 is TGTGCCACCAGCAGAGGTAGACGGGAGCTGTTTTTT.

V gene TRBV5-8 combines with J gene TRBJ2-5; no definite D call. V lost 5 bases and J lost 5, with 13 bases in between. The length of the CDR3 is 13 residues. The germline V gene encodes CDR1 SGHTS and CDR2 YDEGEE. The DNA of the CDR3 is TGTGCCAGCAGGCCGAACTACCCGGAGACCCAGTACTTC. Translated, it gives CASRPNYPETQYF.

This clone has just one count. The chain has TRBV30 and TRBJ1-2, with D uncertain. CDR1 and CDR2 (germline): GTSNPN, SVGIG (reference sequence). The CDR3 runs to 15 residues. V lost 0 bases and J lost 3, with 14 bases in between. This chain's CDR3 is CAWSVPQERDYGYTF. The CDR3 DNA is TGTGCCTGGAGTGTCCCCCAGGAAAGGGACTATGGCTACACCTTC.

The chain employs TRBV7-2 and TRBJ2-4; D gene uncertain. Germline V gives CDR1 SGHTA, CDR2 FQGNSA. There are 12 residues in the CDR3. The V gene lost 2 bases and the J gene lost 7 bases, with 6 bases spanning the gap. CDR3 nucleotides: TGTGCCAGCAGCTTATACGCGAACATTCAGTACTTC. Its translation is CASSLYANIQYF.

The chain recombines TRBV6-4 with TRBJ2-3, with a tentative D call TRBD2 (5 bases). V was cut by 4 bases and J by 0 bases, with 11 bases left in between. Germline V gene sequence: CDR1 MRHNA, CDR2 SNTAGT. The length of the CDR3 is 15 residues. CDR3 DNA: TGTGCCAGCAGTGTTCGGGATTCTAGCACAGATACGCAGTATTTT. Translation: CASSVRDSSTDTQYF.

This clone was detected once. The genes are TRBV7-9 and TRBJ2-1, with D possibly TRBD2 on 5 matching bases. The CDR3 extends over 15 amino acids. V lost 5 bases to trimming and J lost 5 bases, with 16 bases between them. Germline CDR1 is SEHNR and CDR2 is FQNEAQ (reference sequence). In DNA form, the CDR3 reads TGTGCCAGCAGCCGCCCGGGCGGGCCTGACAATGAGCAGTTCTTC. Translation: CASSRPGGPDNEQFF.

J is TRBJ2-1 and V is TRBV4-1; the D call may be TRBD1 or TRBD2 (7 bases each). Trimming took off 5 bases at V and 7 bases at J, with 18 bases between the two ends. The CDR3 length is 15 residues. The germline V gene encodes CDR1 MGHRA and CDR2 YSYEKL. As DNA, the CDR3 is TGCGCCAGCAGCGAGACGGACAGGCGGGGGAATGAGCAGTTCTTC. Translating gives CASSETDRRGNEQFF.

The chain links TRBV29-1 to TRBJ2-3; TRBD1 aligns across 8 bases. This CDR3 contains 15 residues. Germline V gene data show CDR1 as SQVTM and CDR2 as ANQGSEA. V was pared by 7 bases and J by 1 base, with 10 bases of the junction left unmatched. The CDR3 nucleotides are TGCAGCGCCCGTTCGGACAGGGCGGGCACAGATACGCAGTATTTT. Encoded protein: CSARSDRAGTDTQYF.

This chain connects TRBV5-6 to TRBJ2-5; no firm D call. Per germline, CDR1 SGHDT and CDR2 YYEEEE. The CDR3 loop spans 13 amino acids. Trimming took off 1 base at V and 1 base at J, with 5 bases between the two ends. This CDR3 is CASSLTFQETQYF. CDR3 DNA: TGTGCCAGCAGCTTGACCTTCCAAGAGACCCAGTACTTC. The whole variable domain, filled in from reference TRBV5-6 and TRBJ2-5, reads DAGVTQSPTHLIKTRGQQVTLRCSPKSGHDTVSWYQQALGQGPQFIFQYYEEEERQRGNFPDRFSGHQFPNYSSELNVNALLLGDSALYLCASSLTFQETQYFGPGTRLLVL.

This clone was seen just once. The chain joins TRBV19 to TRBJ1-5; a weak D match, TRBD1 (6 bases). Germline CDR1 LNHDA, CDR2 SQIVND (reference sequence). The V end was cut by 6 bases, the J end by 4 bases, with 16 bases between. This CDR3 is built from 15 residues. CDR3 nucleotide sequence: TGTGCCAGTAGCAATAACATCCAGGGGAATCAGCCCCAGCATTTT. Protein: CASSNNIQGNQPQHF.

This chain joins TRBV18 and TRBJ1-1; 7 bases are shared with TRBD1. V shed 3 bases and J 4 bases; nucleotides not matched to a gene: 17. This CDR3 comprises 18 residues. Germline loops: CDR1 KGHSH, CDR2 LQKENI. The CDR3 sequence: CASSPGTVANNMITEAFF. The CDR3 DNA is TGTGCCAGCTCACCCGGGACAGTCGCCAACAACATGATCACTGAAGCTTTCTTT. The complete variable domain, with remaining parts taken from reference TRBV18 and TRBJ1-1, reads NAGVMQNPRHLVRRRGQEARLRCSPMKGHSHVYWYRQLPEEGLKFMVYLQKENIIDESGMPKERFSAEFPKEGPSILRIQQVVRGDSAAYFCASSPGTVANNMITEAFFGQGTRLTVV.

This clone was seen once. This chain connects TRBV4-1 to TRBJ2-5; 10 bases map to TRBD2. The tail of the sequence fits TRBJ2-7 better, so the J call may be wrong. CDR3 length equals 15 residues. Germline V lookup: CDR1 MGHRA, CDR2 YSYEKL. CDR3 region: CASSFSGRSSYEQYF. The CDR3 bases are TGCGCCAGCAGTTTTAGCGGGAGGAGCTCCTACGAGCAGTACTTC.

The chain couples TRBV5-4 to TRBJ2-5; 10 bases agree with TRBD2. J gave up 0 bases and V 4 bases, and 6 bases lay outside the gene matches. Germline V gives CDR1 SGHNT, CDR2 YYREEE (reference sequence). This CDR3 is 16 amino acids long. CDR3 sequence (DNA): TGTGCCAGCAGCGACGGGACTAGCGTGGACCAAGAGACCCAGTACTTC. Protein: CASSDGTSVDQETQYF.